This T cell receptor beta chain was documented in a study of blood T cell repertoires in COVID-19 (dated by TCRdb to the early 2020s). Looking at the study overall: Collaborator samples came from the United States, Italy and Spain and covered acute and convalescent phases of COVID-19. Samples were obtained from the ongoing ImmuneRACE study (first 160 participants) and from 1,000 to 1,500 subjects provided by 6 global collaborators. The prospective study material was composed of cDNA or gDNA derived from T cells, B-cell-depleted T cells, or PBMCs. Where HLA class I and class II types were available, the types were taken from metadata supplied by the sample provider, not from assay-based typing. The repertoires were released in a freely available public database meant as a resource for research on the immune response to SARS-CoV-2. Nearly every sample came with metadata listing a de-identified subject ID, COVID-19 status, age in years and sex. Subjects who had been exposed to COVID-19, were actively infected with it, or had recovered from it provided the deeply sampled blood TCRbeta repertoires that made up the dataset.

The immunoSEQ Assay, a bias-controlled multiplex PCR, was used to amplify TCRbeta CDR3 regions from genomic DNA. As for the original processing: The number of nucleated cells in each sample was estimated from the amplification of reference gene primers within the assay. Sequence reads were collapsed and filtered to measure the absolute abundance of every unique TCRbeta CDR3 rearrangement. Productive Simpson clonality was computed per sample as the square root of Simpson's diversity index over productive rearrangements. TCRdb limited this immuneACCESS table to in-frame rearrangements with V and J called. A share of clones is missing; checked studies link under half to unresolved V genes, and the rest is unexplained. The V and J calls and clone size are taken from that table; D and trimming were inferred from the DNA. This sample lists 470,000 or so clones; around nine tenths were detected once. The top ten clones comprise approximately 2% of the sample.

What the research found in general, with its limitations: How much clinical and demographic metadata was included differed by source and by participant, and the metadata was provided uncurated.

Participants in the prospective study were aged roughly 18 to 100 years, lived in about two dozen United States geographic areas, and enrolled through a virtual design. To assign participants to cohorts, the prospective study relied on clinical history that participants themselves reported in a screening survey and a study questionnaire. Each participant in the prospective study had whole blood, serum and a nasopharyngeal or oropharyngeal swab collected by mobile phlebotomists. Over a 2-month period, participants in the prospective study had the option of providing additional blood draws and questionnaires. Before DNA extraction, prospective study blood samples were shipped either frozen or at room temperature. Concerning this clone itself: Its antigen target is currently unknown. No base quality information exists; no much larger clone differs at one position.

The sample was PBMCs or T cells enriched from blood (not recorded which). The receptor was isolated from a woman younger than 35 with acute COVID-19.

At the DNA level, the sequence is TGCGCCAGCAGTCAATCCGGGACTCCGAGCTCCTACGAGCAGTACTTC. This translates into CASSQSGTPSSYEQYF. The chain is made from TRBV23-1 and TRBJ2-7; the best D guess is TRBD2, with 6 bases matching. TRBV23-1 is designated an ORF whose function remains uncertain. V lost 0 bases and J lost 0 bases; the stretch between them is 12 bases long. The CDR3 runs 16 amino acids, cysteine and phenylalanine included. The retained sequence is limited to the CDR3, 48 bases, with the frame set at the first base.